This T cell receptor beta chain is from a study of early T cells in non-severe SARS-CoV-2 infection. Study as a whole: The input, bulk RNA from unsorted whole blood, was sequenced, and chains were unpaired. Overall study findings and caveats: The matching step, a VDJdb search, favored anti-spike CD8 responses and missed private and CD4 specificities.

Concerning this clonotype itself: As yet, its antigen is unknown.

Attachment of unique molecular identifiers was made to individual cDNA molecules. Using its own MiXCR run on the 5' RACE reads, TCRdb lists one record per CDR3 protein. The data hold about 50,000 distinct CDR3 sequences, with about a tenth observed a single time. The TCR sequence derives from an adult who was a healthcare worker with PCR-confirmed SARS-CoV-2 infection or an uninfected control (not recorded which). The material sequenced was whole blood.

The CDR3 nucleotides are TGTGCCAGCAGCTCGATGGGACAGGGATCTGAAAAACTGTTTTTT. Protein sequence: CASSSMGQGSEKLFF. This chain joins TRBV7-2 and TRBJ1-4, with 9 nucleotides matching TRBD1. The V gene end was trimmed by 4 bases and the J gene end by 7 bases; junction bases not matched to a gene: 7. Germline CDR1 and CDR2: SGHTA and FQGNSA. The CDR3 runs to 15 residues.